The clone carrying this T cell receptor beta chain was seen more than once but under ten times. The data derive from a study of blood T cells in healthy people across ages. About the research overall: About one barcoded beta molecule per two T cells was captured by template switching.

A second PCR of 7 to 11 cycles used a sample-barcoded 5' primer and a J-beta primer mix. One entry per CDR3 protein results from TCRdb running MiXCR on the 5' RACE reads. The sample lists 1.5 million to 2 million distinct CDR3 sequences, roughly 32% seen once, with around 11% in the top ten. After removal of 3 bases from V and 12 bases from J, the junction contained 10 bases not matched to a gene. In germline, CDR1 is MNHEY, CDR2 SMNVEV (reference sequence). This CDR3 is 14 amino acids long. This TCR derives from a woman aged 25 to 45 in good health. The genes are TRBV27 and TRBJ2-1, with 8 nucleotides matching TRBD2. Sequenced: blood. The CDR3 reads CASSLSGSGLGQFF. The CDR3 DNA follows: TGTGCCAGCAGTTTGAGCGGGAGCGGACTAGGGCAGTTCTTC.